This TCR beta chain stems from a study of T cell changes during pregnancy in multiple sclerosis. The protocol was immunoSEQ multiplex PCR, while the TCRdb copy is restricted to in-frame clones and leaves out a portion. The table includes about 68,000 clones, about 90% detected once. The material sequenced was peripheral blood, taken in the second trimester of pregnancy. The receptor was isolated from a female donor with multiple sclerosis, enrolled in a pregnancy study.

As DNA, the CDR3 is TGCGCCAGCAGCCCGGGGGTCACCGGGGAGCTGTTTTTT. Translated: CASSPGVTGELFF. The chain is built from TRBV5-1 and TRBJ2-2, with D possibly being TRBD2 (6 bases). This CDR3 spans 13 amino acids. The V gene's germline CDR1 is SGHRS and CDR2 YFSETQ. The V end lost 4 bases, the J end lost 4 bases, and 8 bases lay between the germline ends.